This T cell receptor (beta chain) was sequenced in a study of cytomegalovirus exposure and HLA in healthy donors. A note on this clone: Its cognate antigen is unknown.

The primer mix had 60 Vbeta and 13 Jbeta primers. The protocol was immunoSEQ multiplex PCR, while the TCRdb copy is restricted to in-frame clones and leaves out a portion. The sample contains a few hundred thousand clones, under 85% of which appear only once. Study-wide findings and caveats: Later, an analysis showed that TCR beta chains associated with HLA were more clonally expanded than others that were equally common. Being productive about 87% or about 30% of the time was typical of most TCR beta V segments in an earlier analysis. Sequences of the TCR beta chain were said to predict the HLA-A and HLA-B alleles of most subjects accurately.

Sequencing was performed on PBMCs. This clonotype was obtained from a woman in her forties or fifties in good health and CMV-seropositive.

The CDR3 sequence is CSVEELTGETDYGYTF. The CDR3 region has the DNA TGCAGCGTTGAGGAGTTGACAGGGGAAACGGACTATGGCTACACCTTC. The chain carries TRBV29-1 and TRBJ1-2; 8 positions agree with TRBD1. This CDR3 contains 16 residues. Germline-derived CDR1 and CDR2 are SQVTM and ANQGSEA. The trim removed 3 bases at V and 3 bases at J, leaving 12 bases unmatched.